This TCR beta chain originates from a study of patients and donors after allogeneic stem cell transplantation. TCRdb re-derived calls from the RT-PCR reads in MiXCR, one entry per CDR3 protein. The sample shows 20,000 to 25,000 distinct CDR3 sequences, 25% to 30% of them seen only once. The origin of this receptor is a human donor who was either an allogeneic HSCT recipient or a stem cell or donor lymphocyte infusion donor (not recorded which). It is not recorded whose cells these are; they may come from a transplant donor. The sample was blood, either unsorted or a sorted T cell fraction (not recorded which).

The CDR3 bases are TGCGCCAGCAGCCAAGAGGAGAGTCACCCAGCAGACTACACCTTC. Protein: CASSQEESHPADYTF. V is TRBV4-1 and J is TRBJ1-2; D ambiguous. There are 15 residues in the CDR3. V was shortened by 0 bases and J by 10 bases, with 18 bases between the two germline ends. Germline values: CDR1 MGHRA, CDR2 YSYEKL.